What follows is one TCR beta chain and its context. Other DNA sequences in this specimen translate into the identical CDR3. The CDR3 totals 14 residues. CDR1 is MNHNS and CDR2 is SASEGT in the germline V gene. V shed 3 bases and J 4 bases; nucleotides not matched to a gene: 3. The record originates from a study of T cells after posttransplantation cyclophosphamide. Repertoires were generated with immunoSEQ multiplex PCR, while TCRdb's copy carries only in-frame clones and drops some. Of approximately 52,000 clones in the sample, about 82% are singletons; the top ten hold over 2.5%. This clonotype originated in a man between 25 and 39 years old with a blood cancer, CMV-positive, and with a related stem cell donor. V gene TRBV6-1 combines with J gene TRBJ1-5; 7 bases are a match to TRBD1. Input material: PBMCs. In DNA form, the CDR3 reads TGTGCCAGCAGTGATTACAGGGGAAATCAGCCCCAGCATTTT. Translated: CASSDYRGNQPQHF.